The clone carrying this TCR beta chain has ten or more counts. Antigen unknown. These data originate in a study of CD8+CD57+ T cells in acquired aplastic anemia. The study's findings and limits: A significant difference in CD8+ Simpson's diversity between patients and controls was not found. The same twenty-nine CD8+ CDR3 sequences occurred in patients and in controls.

The authors sequenced patients whose flow cytometry had shown CD8+CD57+ cell expansion. The study profiled TCR beta VDJ and CDR3 using genomic DNA as template. A single record per CDR3 protein comes from TCRdb applying MiXCR to the reads. The sample yields roughly 180,000 distinct CDR3 sequences, about 44% seen once. The sample taken for sequencing was sorted CD4+, CD8+, or CD8+CD57+ T cells (not recorded which) from PBMCs. The sequence was collected from a human donor with aplastic anemia.

Written as DNA, the CDR3 is TGTGCCAGCAGCCAAGATTCGGCTAGCGGACAAGAGACCCAGTACTTC. This encodes CASSQDSASGQETQYF. The V gene is TRBV14, the J gene TRBJ2-5; 7 bases agree with TRBD2. The CDR3 has 16 residues. The junction had 6 bases not matched to a gene; V was cut back by 0 bases and J by 2 bases. Germline CDR1 SGHDN, CDR2 FVKESK.